These 15 T cell receptor beta chains were all obtained from the same sample, sequenced in a study of T-cell reconstitution after alpha-beta-depleted transplantation in children. A library of TCRbeta sequences, prepared with unique molecular identifiers, was generated. TCRdb redid the calling of the PCR reads with MiXCR, one entry per CDR3 protein. The sample has 60,000 to 100,000 distinct CDR3 sequences, 15% to 20% seen once. The source material was PBMCs, mostly from graft donor cells, sampled 360 days after TCRalphabeta/CD19-depleted stem cell transplant. The receptors here all came from a male patient aged 2 to 9 who had a stem cell transplant for acute lymphoblastic leukemia, so the T cells may come from the graft donor.

This clonotype was seen ten or more times. This sequence joins TRBV6-5 and TRBJ1-5; 10 bases are a match to TRBD1. Trimming at V came to 4 bases and at J to 6 bases, leaving 3 bases not matched to a gene. The CDR3 length is 14 residues. The germline V gene encodes CDR1 MNHEY and CDR2 SVGAGI. The CDR3 DNA is TGTGCCAGCAGTTCAGGGACAGGGGTTCAGCCCCAGCATTTT. Translating gives CASSSGTGVQPQHF.

Only a few counts were recorded for this clonotype. The rearrangement joins TRBV7-8 to TRBJ2-2; 14 nucleotides line up with TRBD2. V lost 4 bases to trimming and J lost 5 bases; unmatched junction nucleotides: 6. Germline assignment: CDR1 SGHVS and CDR2 FQNEAQ. The CDR3 is 17 residues long. The DNA of the CDR3 is TGTGCCAGCAGCTCAGGGACTAGCGGGAGAGGGACCGGGGAGCTGTTTTTT. Translation gives CASSSGTSGRGTGELFF. Filled out from reference TRBV7-8 and TRBJ2-2, the complete variable domain reads GAGVSQSPRYKVAKRGQDVALRCDPISGHVSLFWYQQALGQGPEFLTYFQNEAQLDKSGLPSDRFFAERPEGSVSTLKIQRTQQEDSAVYLCASSSGTSGRGTGELFFGEGSRLTVL.

This chain uses TRBV5-1 with TRBJ2-1; D call uncertain. Germline CDR1 SGHRS, CDR2 YFSETQ. The CDR3 sequence is 14 residues long. The V end was cut by 0 bases, the J end by 6 bases, with 10 bases between. The CDR3, as DNA: TGCGCCAGCAGCTTGGGGCCTCGTGGCAATGAGCAGTTCTTC. Translated, it gives CASSLGPRGNEQFF.

This clonotype came up many times. The rearrangement links TRBV7-6 to TRBJ2-7; no clear D gene. The CDR3 contains 14 residues. Germline assignment: CDR1 SGHVS and CDR2 FNYEAQ. V lost 1 base and J 2 bases, leaving 9 bases between the germline ends. DNA for the CDR3: TGTGCCAGCAGCTTAGAACCGGTGGCCTACGAGCAGTACTTC. Its protein product is CASSLEPVAYEQYF.

The rearrangement uses TRBV5-5 and TRBJ2-3, with TRBD1 matching 10 bases. The CDR3 is 18 residues long. The V gene's germline CDR1 is SGHKS and CDR2 YYEKEE (reference sequence). Trimming at V came to 2 bases and at J to 1 base, leaving 10 bases not matched to a gene. In DNA form, the CDR3 reads TGTGCCAGCAGCTTCCGCTGGCGGGGACAGGGGCGCACAGATACGCAGTATTTT. This encodes CASSFRWRGQGRTDTQYF.

The table lists this clonotype with a few counts. This sequence joins TRBV7-9 and TRBJ2-7; 7 nucleotides match TRBD2. V trimming: 5 bases; J trimming: 0 bases; junction bases outside the gene matches: 10. From germline, CDR1 is SEHNR and CDR2 FQNEAQ (reference sequence). The CDR3 extends over 16 amino acids. For the CDR3, the DNA is TGTGCCAGCAGCCCGGCACTAGCGTATAGCTCCTACGAGCAGTACTTC. Its protein product is CASSPALAYSSYEQYF.

V gene TRBV5-1 combines with J gene TRBJ2-3; D ambiguous. The CDR3 is 16 amino acids. Trimming stripped 3 bases from V and 2 bases from J, with 16 bases between. Germline V lookup: CDR1 SGHRS, CDR2 YFSETQ. The CDR3 loop is CASSSLSPRPTDTQYF. The CDR3 DNA reads as TGCGCCAGCAGCTCTCTAAGCCCTAGGCCCACAGATACGCAGTATTTT.

There are a few counts of this clonotype. The J gene is TRBJ1-1, the V gene TRBV6-6; D call uncertain. The CDR3 has 12 residues. Trimming shortened V by 1 base and J by 11 bases, and 11 bases separated the two germline ends. Germline lookup yields CDR1 MNHNY and CDR2 SVGAGI (reference sequence). CDR3 nucleotides: TGTGCCAGCAGTTACTACTCGGGTAGTGCTTTCTTT. Translation gives CASSYYSGSAFF.

V is TRBV27 and J is TRBJ2-7; D is uncertain. Germline CDR1 is MNHEY and CDR2 is SMNVEV (reference sequence). Trimming stripped 8 bases from V and 5 bases from J, with 10 bases between. CDR3 length: 11 amino acids. The CDR3: CASEELHEQYF. In nucleotides, the CDR3 is TGTGCCAGCGAAGAACTCCACGAGCAGTACTTC.

In this sample, this clonotype turned up a few times. The rearrangement joins TRBV15 to TRBJ2-1, with TRBD2 matching over 11 bases. The CDR3 loop spans 22 amino acids. Trimming cost V 2 bases and J 3 bases; bases outside gene matches: 21. Germline assignment: CDR1 LNHNV and CDR2 YYDKDF (reference sequence). CDR3 amino acids: CATSRKYNRGTSGQIHYNEQFF. DNA for the CDR3: TGTGCCACCAGCAGAAAGTACAATCGCGGGACTAGCGGCCAAATTCACTACAATGAGCAGTTCTTC.

The chain uses TRBV5-5 and TRBJ2-7; 11 bases map to TRBD2. V shed 4 bases and J 0 bases; nucleotides not matched to a gene: 3. Germline-derived CDR1 and CDR2 are SGHKS and YYEKEE (reference sequence). The length of the CDR3 is 15 residues. In DNA, the CDR3 is TGTGCCAGCAGCATGGGACTAGCGGTCTCCTACGAGCAGTACTTC. Protein sequence: CASSMGLAVSYEQYF.

This clonotype was detected only a few times. This sequence joins TRBV7-2 and TRBJ1-2; no definite D call. Per the germline V gene, CDR1 is SGHTA and CDR2 is FQGNSA. The CDR3 runs to 13 residues. V lost 1 base and J lost 4, with 7 bases in between. CDR3 region: CASSLVTGYGYTF. CDR3 nucleotides: TGTGCCAGCAGCTTAGTCACTGGCTATGGCTACACCTTC.

This clonotype was found a few times. The CDR3 nucleotides read TGCGCCAGCAGCTTTGGCTGGGGGAGAGAGACCCAGTACTTC. This gives the protein CASSFGWGRETQYF. The rearrangement links TRBV5-1 to TRBJ2-5, with D possibly called TRBD1 or TRBD2 (5 bases each). Germline V gene data show CDR1 as SGHRS and CDR2 as YFSETQ. The CDR3 is made up of 14 amino acids. V lost 2 bases and J lost 4, with 12 bases in between. Full variable domain (missing parts from reference TRBV5-1 and TRBJ2-5): KAGVTQTPRYLIKTRGQQVTLSCSPISGHRSVSWYQQTPGQGLQFLFEYFSETQRNKGNFPGRFSGRQFSNSRSEMNVSTLELGDSALYLCASSFGWGRETQYFGPGTRLLVL.

The chain links TRBV6-5 to TRBJ2-2; D remains ambiguous. Germline-derived CDR1 and CDR2 are MNHEY and SVGAGI. There are 16 residues in the CDR3. Trimming shortened V by 0 bases and J by 0 bases, and 8 bases separated the two germline ends. CDR3 coding DNA: TGTGCCAGCAGTTACTCGAGGATTTCGAACACCGGGGAGCTGTTTTTT. This translates into CASSYSRISNTGELFF.

CDR3 sequence reads: CATSDFRDRTDTGELFF. CDR3 sequence (DNA): TGTGCCACCAGTGATTTTAGGGACAGGACGGACACCGGGGAGCTGTTTTTT. The chain recombines TRBV24-1 with TRBJ2-2; 8 bases fit TRBD1. V dropped 1 base and J dropped 3; count of bases not matched to a gene: 6. Germline assignment: CDR1 KGHDR and CDR2 SFDVKD. This CDR3 spans 17 amino acids.